These 24 T cell receptor beta chains originate from one sample sequenced in a study of control samples from healthy donors and cancer patients (dated by TCRdb to 2018 to 2021). Library construction relied on the immunoSEQ multiplex PCR assay. The table comes from immuneACCESS by way of TCRdb, which keeps in-frame sequences with V and J called. Part of the clones is missing from these tables; in studies checked, under half for an unresolved V gene and the rest for unknown reasons. The sample table lists about 150,000 clones, about 93% of them with a count of one. Clones ranked in the top ten supply more than 2% of the sample. The specimen was blood. The receptors come from a man in his fifties in good health.

This clone was seen a few times. The chain has TRBV14 and TRBJ1-5; D is perhaps TRBD1 (5 bases). Between the trimmed V and J ends, which lost 8 bases and 8 bases, there was a span of 10 bases. Germline V lookup: CDR1 SGHDN, CDR2 FVKESK. CDR3 size: 11 residues. The CDR3 sequence is CASGGPKPQHF. The DNA for the CDR3 is TGTGCCAGCGGGGGTCCGAAGCCCCAGCATTTT. The whole variable domain, remainder taken from reference TRBV14 and TRBJ1-5, is EAGVTQFPSHSVIEKGQTVTLRCDPISGHDNLYWYRRVMGKEIKFLLHFVKESKQDESGMPNNRFLAERTGGTYSTLKVQPAELEDSGVYFCASGGPKPQHFGDGTRLSIL.

The chain recombines TRBV19 with TRBJ1-1; no firm D call. CDR1 and CDR2 from the germline V gene are LNHDA and SQIVND (reference sequence). Trimming took off 1 base at V and 5 bases at J, with 11 bases between the two ends. The CDR3 sequence is 14 residues long. DNA of the CDR3: TGTGCCAGTAGTATAGGACTCCGGCGGACTGAAGCTTTCTTT. This sequence encodes CASSIGLRRTEAFF.

The V gene is TRBV2, the J gene TRBJ2-6, with D perhaps assigned TRBD1 or TRBD2 (5 bases each). CDR3 length equals 16 residues. V was cut by 4 bases and J by 0 bases, with 10 bases left in between. Per the germline V gene, CDR1 is SNHLY and CDR2 is FYNNEI. DNA of the CDR3: TGTGCCAGCAGTGGGGAGAGGGGCTCTGGGGCCAACGTCCTGACTTTC. This encodes CASSGERGSGANVLTF.

The CDR3 loop reads CSGGQGGNEKLFF. The CDR3 DNA reads as TGCAGCGGCGGACAGGGGGGTAATGAAAAACTGTTTTTT. The V and J genes are TRBV29-1 and TRBJ1-4; TRBD1 agrees at 10 bases. Germline V gene data show CDR1 as SQVTM and CDR2 as ANQGSEA. The CDR3 runs to 13 residues. Germline trimming cut 7 bases from V and 4 bases from J; bases unmatched to any gene: 3.

This chain connects TRBV7-9 to TRBJ1-1; D not resolved. Germline V CDR1 and CDR2: SEHNR, FQNEAQ (reference sequence). The CDR3 loop spans 12 amino acids. V was clipped by 3 bases and J by 4 bases, with 6 bases between them. Here the CDR3 reads CASSLMGTEAFF. The CDR3 bases are TGTGCCAGCAGCTTGATGGGCACTGAAGCTTTCTTT.

The rearrangement uses TRBV7-9 and TRBJ2-3; D perhaps matches TRBD2 (5 bases). This CDR3 contains 17 residues. The germline gives CDR1 SEHNR, CDR2 FQNEAQ (reference sequence). Trimming shortened V by 1 base and J by 1 base, and 15 bases separated the two germline ends. The CDR3 coding sequence is TGTGCCAGCAGCTTAGGGGTGGGAGTAGGAGGCACAGATACGCAGTATTTT. Translating it yields CASSLGVGVGGTDTQYF. Based on the CDR3 plus reference TRBV7-9 and TRBJ2-3, the full variable domain is DTGVSQNPRHKITKRGQNVTFRCDPISEHNRLYWYRQTLGQGPEFLTYFQNEAQLEKSRLLSDRFSAERPKGSFSTLEIQRTEQGDSAMYLCASSLGVGVGGTDTQYFGPGTRLTVL.

The J gene is TRBJ2-5, the V gene TRBV24-1, with 8 bases identical to TRBD1. The germline V gene has CDR1 KGHDR and CDR2 SFDVKD. The CDR3 has 14 amino acids. Trimming at V came to 4 bases and at J to 5 bases, leaving 5 bases not matched to a gene. The CDR3 DNA follows: TGTGCCACCAGTGACCCGACAGGGGAGGAGACCCAGTACTTC. This gives the protein CATSDPTGEETQYF.

The chain recombines TRBV5-1 with TRBJ2-5; 9 nucleotides align to TRBD2. Per germline, CDR1 SGHRS and CDR2 YFSETQ. The CDR3 extends over 17 amino acids. V dropped 0 bases and J dropped 5; count of bases not matched to a gene: 11. The CDR3 spells CASSLEGLALGRETQYF. CDR3 nucleotides: TGCGCCAGCAGCTTGGAGGGACTAGCTCTGGGGCGGGAGACCCAGTACTTC.

This rearrangement joins TRBV19 to TRBJ2-5; tentatively, D is TRBD2 (5 bases). Trimming removed 4 bases at V and 5 bases at J, with 14 bases between. Looked up from germline, CDR1 is LNHDA and CDR2 is SQIVND (reference sequence). The CDR3 contains 14 residues. CDR3 coding DNA: TGTGCCAGTAGTAGTCTAATGGGCGGGGAGACCCAGTACTTC. Amino acid sequence: CASSSLMGGETQYF.

The DNA of the CDR3 is TGTGCCAGCAGCTTAGTAGGGGGTCGGTTCGATACGCAGTATTTT. Amino acids: CASSLVGGRFDTQYF. The chain recombines TRBV7-8 with TRBJ2-3; D perhaps matches TRBD1 (6 bases). The CDR3 extends over 15 amino acids. V was cut by 1 base and J by 6 bases, with 14 bases left in between. Germline V gene lookup returns CDR1 SGHVS and CDR2 FQNEAQ.

This clone occurred once. The chain carries TRBV19 and TRBJ2-1, with D possibly TRBD2 on 6 matching bases. Germline values: CDR1 LNHDA, CDR2 SQIVND (reference sequence). The length of the CDR3 is 14 residues. The V end was cut by 7 bases, the J end by 6 bases, with 16 bases between. For the CDR3, the DNA is TGTGCCAGTAACTCTCGCGGGATATTCAATGAGCAGTTCTTC. The encoded protein is CASNSRGIFNEQFF.

The J gene is TRBJ2-1, the V gene TRBV7-3; D is unclear. CDR1 and CDR2 (germline): SGHTA, FQGTGA. The CDR3 is 16 residues long. Deletions cut 5 bases from V and 5 bases from J, with 19 bases between. DNA for the CDR3: TGTGCCAGCAGCCCCTTTGAGTCGACCAATAACAATGAGCAGTTCTTC. Translation: CASSPFESTNNNEQFF. The full variable domain, with the rest looked up from reference TRBV7-3 and TRBJ2-1, is GAGVSQTPSNKVTEKGKYVELRCDPISGHTALYWYRQSLGQGPEFLIYFQGTGAADDSGLPNDRFFAVRPEGSVSTLKIQRTERGDSAVYLCASSPFESTNNNEQFFGPGTRLTVL.

This chain connects TRBV5-1 to TRBJ1-2; D ambiguous. Germline values: CDR1 SGHRS, CDR2 YFSETQ. The CDR3 length is 13 residues. Trimming left V 1 base short and J 0 bases short, with 4 bases between. Here the CDR3 DNA reads TGCGCCAGCAGCTTGCAGACTAACTATGGCTACACCTTC. Protein product: CASSLQTNYGYTF.

The gene calls are TRBV6-5 and TRBJ1-2; TRBD1 aligns across 11 bases. The V segment lost 5 bases and the J segment 6 bases; nucleotides outside the gene matches: 5. Germline CDR1 reads MNHEY; CDR2 reads SVGAGI. This CDR3 has 14 residues. The CDR3 is CASSRRTGGDGYTF. The DNA for the CDR3 is TGTGCCAGCAGTCGAAGGACAGGGGGCGATGGCTACACCTTC.

V gene TRBV5-1 combines with J gene TRBJ2-7; possibly TRBD1 for D (5 bases). The germline V gene has CDR1 SGHRS and CDR2 YFSETQ. The CDR3 contains 12 residues. V lost 4 bases and J 4 bases, leaving 9 bases between the germline ends. CDR3 bases: TGCGCCAGCAGCGTCCAGGGTTACGAGCAGTACTTC. It is translated as CASSVQGYEQYF.

The chain has TRBV24-1 and TRBJ2-3, with 7 bases aligning to TRBD1. J was trimmed by 2 bases and V by 9 bases; bases with no gene match: 1. Germline assignment: CDR1 KGHDR and CDR2 SFDVKD. CDR3 length: 12 amino acids. As DNA, the CDR3 is TGTGCCACCGGGACAGCCACAGATACGCAGTATTTT. It translates to CATGTATDTQYF.

This chain links TRBV11-2 with TRBJ2-1; D unclear. Trimming shortened V by 4 bases and J by 0 bases, and 22 bases separated the two germline ends. Germline CDR1 is SGHAT and CDR2 is FQNNGV. The CDR3 is 19 residues long. For the CDR3, the DNA is TGTGCCAGCAGCTCTCTAAAAGCTACCGGCAGCCGCTCCTACAATGAGCAGTTCTTC. Amino acid sequence: CASSSLKATGSRSYNEQFF.

This chain joins TRBV5-1 and TRBJ2-4; 9 bases match TRBD1. Looked up from germline, CDR1 is SGHRS and CDR2 is YFSETQ. The CDR3 is 16 residues long. V gave up 4 bases and J gave up 8 bases; unmatched junction bases: 13. The CDR3 loop is CASSQLGTGILDIQYF. CDR3 nucleotide sequence: TGCGCCAGCAGCCAACTCGGGACAGGGATTCTGGACATTCAGTACTTC.

This rearrangement joins TRBV2 to TRBJ2-2; 8 bases fit TRBD1. CDR3 length equals 14 residues. Per germline, CDR1 SNHLY and CDR2 FYNNEI. V was clipped by 3 bases and J by 7 bases; unmatched bases: 4. CDR3 coding DNA: TGTGCCAGCAGTGAGGACAGGGCCAACGGGGAGCTGTTTTTT. Translating it yields CASSEDRANGELFF.

This chain uses TRBV3-1 (or the pseudogene TRBV3-2) with TRBJ2-7; D remains ambiguous. Germline V gives CDR1 LGHDT, CDR2 YNNKEL (reference sequence). CDR3 length equals 13 residues. V was cut by 1 base and J by 9 bases, with 13 bases left in between. CDR3 region: CASSQVSSTLQYF. Written as DNA, the CDR3 is TGTGCCAGCAGCCAAGTGTCCTCCACGTTGCAGTACTTC.

CDR3 nucleotides: TGTGCCAGCAGTCCCTACCGGGATCCCTACGAGCAGTACTTC. Amino acid sequence: CASSPYRDPYEQYF. This chain links TRBV28 with TRBJ2-7; possible D gene TRBD2, 5 bases. Germline CDR1 and CDR2: MDHEN and SYDVKM. Trimming cost V 5 bases and J 2 bases, with 13 bases left between them. CDR3 length equals 14 residues.

The chain couples TRBV7-2 to TRBJ2-7; TRBD1 or TRBD2 may be the D gene (6 bases each). The CDR3 sequence is 13 residues long. V was clipped by 5 bases and J by 3 bases, with 11 bases between them. CDR1 and CDR2 from the germline V gene are SGHTA and FQGNSA. The CDR3 DNA reads TGTGCCAGCAGCGAGGGGGGCGACTACGAGCAGTACTTC. Protein product: CASSEGGDYEQYF.

In DNA, the CDR3 is TGTGCCAGCAGCGTAGGGGGAGGGACCGGCGGGGAGCTGTTTTTT. Translation gives CASSVGGGTGGELFF. This chain connects TRBV9 to TRBJ2-2, with 7 bases fitting TRBD2. The CDR3 is made up of 15 amino acids. CDR1 and CDR2 (germline): SGDLS, YYNGEE. V lost 0 bases to trimming and J lost 7 bases; unmatched junction nucleotides: 6. Together with reference TRBV9 and TRBJ2-2, the CDR3 gives the full variable domain: DSGVTQTPKHLITATGQRVTLRCSPRSGDLSVYWYQQSLDQGLQFLIQYYNGEERAKGNILERFSAQQFPDLHSELNLSSLELGDSALYFCASSVGGGTGGELFFGEGSRLTVL.

This chain uses TRBV29-1 with TRBJ2-6, with TRBD2 matching 7 bases. Germline CDR1 reads SQVTM; CDR2 reads ANQGSEA. V lost 7 bases and J lost 0; bases outside the gene matches: 15. The CDR3 is made up of 18 amino acids. The CDR3, as DNA: TGCAGCGCCCTGTGGAGGGTCGGGGGGTACTCTGGGGCCAACGTCCTGACTTTC. It translates to CSALWRVGGYSGANVLTF.